This T cell receptor beta chain was sequenced for a study of cytomegalovirus exposure and HLA in healthy donors. Background on the study: A prior analysis found 117 million unique TCR beta sequences from some 200 million T cells.

This clone was seen a handful of times. The PCR ran on 60 Vbeta and 13 Jbeta primers. Some clones are missing from TCRdb's copy, which holds only in-frame ones; the method was immunoSEQ multiplex PCR. The repertoire consists of 180,000 or so clones, with roughly a tenth occurring once and the leading ten covering over 1%. The CDR3 has 12 amino acids. Trimming shortened V by 4 bases and J by 7 bases, and 12 bases separated the two germline ends. Germline V gene data show CDR1 as SGHDT and CDR2 as YYEEEE. This sequence was found in a woman aged 25 to 39 in good health and CMV-seropositive. The sequencing sample was made of PBMCs. The V and J genes are TRBV5-6 and TRBJ2-7, with D possibly matching TRBD2 (5 bases). This chain's CDR3 is CASSRRFLEQYF. Written as DNA, the CDR3 is TGTGCCAGCAGCCGGAGGTTTCTTGAGCAGTACTTC.